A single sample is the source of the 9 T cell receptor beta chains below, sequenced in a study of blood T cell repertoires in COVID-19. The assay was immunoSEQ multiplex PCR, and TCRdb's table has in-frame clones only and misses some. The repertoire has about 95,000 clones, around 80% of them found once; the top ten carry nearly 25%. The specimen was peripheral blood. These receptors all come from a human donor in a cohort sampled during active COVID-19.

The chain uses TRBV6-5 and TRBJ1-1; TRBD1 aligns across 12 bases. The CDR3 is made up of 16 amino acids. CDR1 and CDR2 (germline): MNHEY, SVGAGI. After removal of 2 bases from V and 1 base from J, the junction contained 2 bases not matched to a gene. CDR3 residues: CASSYQGQGANTEAFF. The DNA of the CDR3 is TGTGCCAGCAGTTACCAGGGACAGGGGGCGAACACTGAAGCTTTCTTT.

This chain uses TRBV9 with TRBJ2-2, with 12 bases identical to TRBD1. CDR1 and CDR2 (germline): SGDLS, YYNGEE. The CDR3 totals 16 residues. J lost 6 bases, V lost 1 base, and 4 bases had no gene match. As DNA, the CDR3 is TGTGCCAGCAGCGTACGGGACAGGGGGCCACCCGGGGAGCTGTTTTTT. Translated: CASSVRDRGPPGELFF.

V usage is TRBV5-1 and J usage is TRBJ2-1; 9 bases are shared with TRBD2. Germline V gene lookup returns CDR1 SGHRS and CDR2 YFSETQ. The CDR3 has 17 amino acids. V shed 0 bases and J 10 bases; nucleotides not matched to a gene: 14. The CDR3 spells CASSLGFQAGGLEEQFF. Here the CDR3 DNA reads TGCGCCAGCAGCTTGGGGTTTCAAGCGGGGGGATTGGAGGAGCAGTTCTTC. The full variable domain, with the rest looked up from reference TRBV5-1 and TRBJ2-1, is KAGVTQTPRYLIKTRGQQVTLSCSPISGHRSVSWYQQTPGQGLQFLFEYFSETQRNKGNFPGRFSGRQFSNSRSEMNVSTLELGDSALYLCASSLGFQAGGLEEQFFGPGTRLTVL.

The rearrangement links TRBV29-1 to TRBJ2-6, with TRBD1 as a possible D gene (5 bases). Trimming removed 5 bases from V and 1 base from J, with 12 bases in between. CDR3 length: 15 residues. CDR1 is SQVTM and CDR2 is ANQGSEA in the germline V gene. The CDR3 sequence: CSVLGQASGANVLTF. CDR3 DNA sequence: TGCAGCGTTTTGGGGCAGGCGTCTGGGGCCAACGTCCTGACTTTC.

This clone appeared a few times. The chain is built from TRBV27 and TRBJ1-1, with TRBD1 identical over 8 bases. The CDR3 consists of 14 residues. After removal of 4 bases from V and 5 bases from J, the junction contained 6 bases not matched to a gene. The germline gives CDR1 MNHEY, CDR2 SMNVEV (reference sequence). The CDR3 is CASSSWTGRTEAFF. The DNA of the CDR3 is TGTGCCAGCAGTTCCTGGACAGGGAGAACTGAAGCTTTCTTT.

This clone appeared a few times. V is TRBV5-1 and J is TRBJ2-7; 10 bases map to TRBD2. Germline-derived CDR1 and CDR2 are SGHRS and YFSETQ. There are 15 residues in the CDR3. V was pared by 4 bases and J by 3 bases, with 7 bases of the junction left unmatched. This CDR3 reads CASSPSGTSVYEQYF. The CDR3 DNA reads TGCGCCAGCAGCCCCTCCGGGACTAGCGTCTACGAGCAGTACTTC.

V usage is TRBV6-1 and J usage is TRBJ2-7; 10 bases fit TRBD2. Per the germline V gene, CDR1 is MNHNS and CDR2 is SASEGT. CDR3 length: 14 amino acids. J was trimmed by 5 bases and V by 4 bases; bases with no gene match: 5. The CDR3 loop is CASSGAGGPNEQYF. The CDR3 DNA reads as TGTGCCAGCAGTGGAGCGGGAGGGCCCAACGAGCAGTACTTC.

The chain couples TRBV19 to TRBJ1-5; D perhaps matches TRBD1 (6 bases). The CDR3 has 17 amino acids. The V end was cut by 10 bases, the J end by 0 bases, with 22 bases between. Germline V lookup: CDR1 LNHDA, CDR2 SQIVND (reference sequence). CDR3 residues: CATRETGGRDSNQPQHF. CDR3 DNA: TGTGCCACTAGGGAGACAGGAGGACGAGATAGCAATCAGCCCCAGCATTTT.

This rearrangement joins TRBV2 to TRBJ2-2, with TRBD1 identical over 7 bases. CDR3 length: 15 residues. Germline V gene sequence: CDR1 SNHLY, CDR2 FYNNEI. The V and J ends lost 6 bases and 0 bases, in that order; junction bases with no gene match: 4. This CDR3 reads CASRWDSTNTGELFF. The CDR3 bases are TGTGCCAGCAGATGGGACAGCACGAACACCGGGGAGCTGTTTTTT.